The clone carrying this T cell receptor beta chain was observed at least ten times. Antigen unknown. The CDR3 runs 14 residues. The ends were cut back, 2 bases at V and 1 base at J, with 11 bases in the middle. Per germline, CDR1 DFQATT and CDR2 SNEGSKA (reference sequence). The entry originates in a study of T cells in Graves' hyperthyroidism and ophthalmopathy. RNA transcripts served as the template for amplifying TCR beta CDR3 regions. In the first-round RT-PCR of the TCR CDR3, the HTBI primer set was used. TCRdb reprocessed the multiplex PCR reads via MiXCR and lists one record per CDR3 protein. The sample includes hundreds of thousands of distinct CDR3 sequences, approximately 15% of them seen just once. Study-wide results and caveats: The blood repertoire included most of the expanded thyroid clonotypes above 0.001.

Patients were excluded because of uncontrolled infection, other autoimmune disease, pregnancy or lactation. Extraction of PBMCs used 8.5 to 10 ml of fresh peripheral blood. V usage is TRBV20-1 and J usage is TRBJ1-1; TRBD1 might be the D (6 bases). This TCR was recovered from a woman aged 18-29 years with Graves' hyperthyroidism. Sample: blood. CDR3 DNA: TGCAGTGCTAGAAGGACAGTCACGAACACTGAAGCTTTCTTT. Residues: CSARRTVTNTEAFF.